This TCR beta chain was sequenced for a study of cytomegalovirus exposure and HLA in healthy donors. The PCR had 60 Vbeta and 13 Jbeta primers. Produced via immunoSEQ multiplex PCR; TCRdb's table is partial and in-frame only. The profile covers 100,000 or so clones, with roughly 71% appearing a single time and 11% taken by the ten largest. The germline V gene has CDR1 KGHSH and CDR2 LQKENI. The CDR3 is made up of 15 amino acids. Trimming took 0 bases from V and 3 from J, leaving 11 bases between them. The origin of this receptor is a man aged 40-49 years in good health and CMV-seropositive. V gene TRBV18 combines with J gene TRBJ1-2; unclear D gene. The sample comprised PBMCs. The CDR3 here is CASSPPPGVDYGYTF. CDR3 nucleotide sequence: TGTGCCAGCTCACCACCCCCCGGGGTGGACTATGGCTACACCTTC.